The clone carrying this TCR beta chain was recorded only once. Antigen: not known. The data were taken from a study of cytomegalovirus exposure and HLA in healthy donors. Trimming cost V 0 bases and J 2 bases, with 11 bases left between them. CDR3 length: 15 amino acids. Looked up from germline, CDR1 is MNHEY and CDR2 is SVGAGI. Though nominally healthy at sampling, donors likely had unrecorded immune exposures. Findings and limits, study-wide: Researchers left out some V segments, among them TRBV6-2 and TRBV6-3, as indistinguishable. In vitro checks showed that three CMV-associated chains really do target CMV antigens.

Primers for the PCR totalled 60 Vbeta and 13 Jbeta. Profiled with immunoSEQ multiplex PCR; TCRdb holds only in-frame clones, not every one. The sample contains under 150,000 clones, roughly three quarters of which appear only once. The sequenced sample consisted of PBMCs. The chain links TRBV6-5 to TRBJ2-7; D gene ambiguous. The receptor's source is a woman between 45 and 65 years old in good health and CMV-seronegative. Here the CDR3 DNA reads TGTGCCAGCAGTTACTCGTCCCTTGGAGCCTACGAGCAGTACTTC. It is translated as CASSYSSLGAYEQYF.